This TCR beta chain was identified during a study of CD8+CD57+ T cells in acquired aplastic anemia. Overall study context: Yields of DNA that came from sorted CD4+ and CD8+ cells averaged roughly 3.3 ug. CD4+ cells from healthy donors averaged about 10.8 million reads. Study-wide findings and caveats: Significance was not reached for CD8+ Simpson's diversity between patients and controls. Patients had about 31 CD8+ CDR3 sequences in common with controls (the shared set).

This clonotype was seen at least ten times. Its specificity is unknown. Trimming took 3 bases from V and 0 from J; bases not matched to a gene: 5. The germline V gene encodes CDR1 ENHRY and CDR2 SYGVKD. The CDR3 length is 16 residues. Genomic DNA, serving as template, underwent TCR beta VDJ and CDR3 profiling. TCRdb independently ran MiXCR on the reads; one entry per CDR3 protein. The sample includes some 180,000 distinct CDR3 sequences, under 55% of them seen just once. Material for sequencing was sorted CD4+, CD8+, or CD8+CD57+ T cells (not recorded which) from PBMCs. This receptor was obtained from a human donor in good health. V and J are TRBV10-3 and TRBJ1-3; 7 nucleotides match TRBD1. CDR3 loop: CAISDPGQVSGNTIYF. The CDR3 DNA reads TGTGCCATCAGTGACCCCGGACAGGTCTCTGGAAACACCATATATTTT.